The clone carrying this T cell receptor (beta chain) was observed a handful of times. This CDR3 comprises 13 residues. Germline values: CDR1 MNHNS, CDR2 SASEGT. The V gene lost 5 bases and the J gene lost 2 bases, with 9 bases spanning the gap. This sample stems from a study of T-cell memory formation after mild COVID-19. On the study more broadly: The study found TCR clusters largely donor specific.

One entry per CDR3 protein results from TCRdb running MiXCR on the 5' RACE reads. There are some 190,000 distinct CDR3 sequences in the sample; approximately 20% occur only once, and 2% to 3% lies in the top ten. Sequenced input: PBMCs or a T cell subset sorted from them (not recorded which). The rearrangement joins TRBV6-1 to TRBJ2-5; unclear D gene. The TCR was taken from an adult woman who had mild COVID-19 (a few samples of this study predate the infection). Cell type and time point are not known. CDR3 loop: CASSKSLQETQYF. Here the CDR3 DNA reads TGTGCCAGCAGTAAGAGTCTACAAGAGACCCAGTACTTC.